This entry concerns a single T cell receptor beta chain. The antigen remains unidentified. The CDR3 covers 18 residues. Trimming removed 4 bases at V and 2 bases at J, with 22 bases between. Looked up from germline, CDR1 is LGHNA and CDR2 is YSLEER. The sample originates from a study of glioma-infiltrating T cells. Overall study context: WHO grade II oligodendrogliomas or astrocytomas, plus non-recurrent WHO grade IV glioblastomas, were sampled. Study-wide points: A blood CDR3 motif signature was depleted in highly divergent patients. Only very few CDR3 sequences appeared in both tissue and blood.

The iRepertoire nested amplicon-rescue multiplex PCR amplified TCR alpha and beta CDR3s from RNA. For one-step reverse transcription and amplification, about 85-400 ng of tissue mRNA or PBMC total RNA was used. Each CDR3 protein is one row after TCRdb ran MiXCR on the multiplex PCR reads. The table records 300,000 to 450,000 distinct CDR3 sequences, roughly 41% of them present only once. This sequence originates from a human donor with low-grade glioma or glioblastoma, undergoing nonglioma brain surgery, or in good health (not recorded which). Material for sequencing was glioma tissue, nonneoplastic brain tissue, or PBMCs (not recorded which). This chain uses TRBV4-3 with TRBJ2-3; D is tentatively TRBD1 or TRBD2 (5 bases each). DNA of the CDR3: TGCGCCAGCAGCCCACAACCCCGGGACCCCATACCCACAGATACGCAGTATTTT. As protein: CASSPQPRDPIPTDTQYF.